These T cell receptor beta chains were read from a single sample in a study of blood T cell repertoires in COVID-19. Data came from immunoSEQ multiplex PCR; TCRdb stores just in-frame clones and leaves some out. The sample shows some 190,000 clones, under 90% of them seen only once. What was sequenced was peripheral blood. All receptors come from a man in his fifties or sixties with acute or convalescent COVID-19. Both conserved end residues are part of each CDR3. D genes are given only for firm matches. Some rows mark clone size as missing; the rest say once, few, many or name a class of expanded clone.

v_gene	abundance	d_gene	j_gene	CDR3nt	CDR3aa
TRBV7-2	once	.	TRBJ2-5	TGTGCCAGCAGCTTTGGGGGGGCCCAAGAGACCCAGTACTTC	CASSFGGAQETQYF
TRBV7-8	.	TRBD1	TRBJ2-7	TGTGCCAGCAGCCCAGGGACAGGGGGCTACGAGCAGTACTTC	CASSPGTGGYEQYF
TRBV5-1	.	.	TRBJ2-3	TGCGCCAGCAGTCAAAACACAGATACGCAGTATTTT	CASSQNTDTQYF
TRBV2	once	.	TRBJ1-2	TGTGCCAGCAGTGAAGGGGCAGGGGATGGCTACACCTTC	CASSEGAGDGYTF
TRBV19	.	TRBD1	TRBJ1-5	TGTGCCAGTAGTGCGACAGGGGGCCTTCGGAGCAATCAGCCCCAGCATTTT	CASSATGGLRSNQPQHF
TRBV7-2	.	.	TRBJ1-6	TGTGCCAGCAGCCCTTGGACTTTTGCCCTCCACTTT	CASSPWTFALHF
TRBV9	once	.	TRBJ2-3	TGTGCCAGCAGCGTAGAAGGCCACTACACAGATACGCAGTATTTT	CASSVEGHYTDTQYF
TRBV4-1	.	.	TRBJ1-6	TGCGCCAGCAGCCAAGCCCGGGGCTATAATTCACCCCTCCACTTT	CASSQARGYNSPLHF
TRBV11-1	.	.	TRBJ1-5	TGTGCCAGCAGCCCCGGGGTTGGGCAGCCCCAGCATTTT	CASSPGVGQPQHF
TRBV9	.	TRBD1	TRBJ2-7	TGTGCCAGCAGCGCGGGACAGGGGGGCTCCTACGAGCAGTACTTC	CASSAGQGGSYEQYF
TRBV7-7	.	.	TRBJ2-1	TGTGCTAGCAGCTTAGCAGTGTCTAGCAGTGACAATGAGCAGTTCTTC	CASSLAVSSSDNEQFF
TRBV19	.	TRBD2	TRBJ2-7	TGTGCCAGTAGTATGAGAGGCGGGGACTATCCATACGAGCAGTACTTC	CASSMRGGDYPYEQYF
TRBV6-4	.	.	TRBJ2-1	TGTGCCAGCAGTGACTCGCCGGGGACATGGCAGTTCTTC	CASSDSPGTWQFF
TRBV7-2	.	.	TRBJ1-3	TGTGCCAGCAGCTTAGGGGGGGGCTCTGGAAACACCATATATTTT	CASSLGGGSGNTIYF
TRBV6-5	.	.	TRBJ2-1	TGTGCCAGCAGTTCAGTGGGAGCAAGGAATGAGCAGTTCTTC	CASSSVGARNEQFF
TRBV6-5	once	.	TRBJ1-5	TGTGCCAGCAGGAACTTATACATCAGCGGCCAGCCCCAGCATTTT	CASRNLYISGQPQHF
TRBV6-1	once	.	TRBJ1-3	TGTGCCAGCAGTGAAGTGGTATATGTCGGACAGAGGGCAAACACCATATATTTT	CASSEVVYVGQRANTIYF
TRBV6-6	.	.	TRBJ1-1	TGTGCCAGCAGTTATCAACAGGATCTGAACACTGAAGCTTTCTTT	CASSYQQDLNTEAFF
TRBV11-1	.	.	TRBJ2-3	TGTGCCAGCAGCTTAGAGGGAGGCGGCACCACAGATACGCAGTATTTT	CASSLEGGGTTDTQYF
TRBV5-5	.	.	TRBJ2-2	TGTGCCAGCAGCTTGGCGATTACAGTTAACACCGGGGAGCTGTTTTTT	CASSLAITVNTGELFF
TRBV7-9	.	.	TRBJ1-3	TGTGCCAGCAGCCACGGCGTGGGGGGCGGACTAGCTTCGGGAAACACCATATATTTT	CASSHGVGGGLASGNTIYF
TRBV24-1	.	TRBD2	TRBJ2-1	TGTGCCACCAGTGATGGTGCTAGCGGGAGGAATGAGCAGTTCTTC	CATSDGASGRNEQFF
TRBV27	.	TRBD1	TRBJ2-7	TGTGCCAGCCCTAGGGACAGGGGAGACGAGCAGTACTTC	CASPRDRGDEQYF